The clone carrying this T cell receptor beta chain was seen a few times. The germline CDR1 and CDR2 sequences are MGHRA and YSYEKL. V lost 0 bases to trimming and J lost 7 bases, with 10 bases between them. The CDR3 has 15 residues. The repertoire was sequenced with immunoSEQ multiplex PCR; TCRdb's copy has only in-frame clones and lacks some. The sample yields about half a million clones, approximately 90% seen once. This entry belongs to a study of blood T cell repertoires in COVID-19. About the study: The United States, Italy and Spain provided the acute and convalescent COVID-19 samples.

Either two negative PCRs, clearance, or symptom resolution qualified Cohort 3 donors as recovered. Sequencing was done on a sample of PBMCs or T cells enriched from blood (not recorded which). This receptor was identified in a woman aged 60-75 years who had recovered from COVID-19. The rearrangement uses TRBV4-1 and TRBJ1-6; perhaps TRBD1 as D (5 bases). The CDR3 region is CASSQDRGTNSPLHF. CDR3 in DNA: TGCGCCAGCAGCCAAGATAGGGGCACCAATTCACCCCTCCACTTT.